This entry lists 21 T cell receptor beta chains sequenced from one sample in a study of cytomegalovirus exposure and HLA in healthy donors. PCR used 60 Vbeta primers and 13 Jbeta primers. Clones were read by immunoSEQ multiplex PCR, and TCRdb kept only the in-frame ones, dropping some. The sample contains about 140,000 clones, about 80% of which appear only once. Sequences were obtained from PBMCs. All receptors derive from a woman in her sixties in good health and CMV-seropositive.

This clone has just one count. This chain uses TRBV5-4 with TRBJ1-1; D gene uncertain. The germline V gene has CDR1 SGHNT and CDR2 YYREEE (reference sequence). The CDR3 extends over 16 amino acids. V was pared by 1 base and J by 11 bases, with 24 bases between. DNA of the CDR3: TGTGCCAGCAGCTTGTCATCAGGTTCAAATCGCGGGGTCGCTTTCTTT. It codes for CASSLSSGSNRGVAFF.

The V gene is TRBV5-4, the J gene TRBJ2-2, with 9 bases lining up with TRBD2. The V and J ends lost 1 base and 2 bases, in that order; junction bases with no gene match: 3. The CDR3 is 16 amino acids. In germline, CDR1 is SGHNT, CDR2 YYREEE (reference sequence). The CDR3 nucleotides are TGTGCCAGCAGCTTGTCTAGCGGGACTAACACCGGGGAGCTGTTTTTT. This codes for CASSLSSGTNTGELFF.

J is TRBJ2-3 and V is TRBV5-4, with TRBD2 identical over 8 bases. The CDR3 is made up of 15 amino acids. Germline V gene data show CDR1 as SGHNT and CDR2 as YYREEE (reference sequence). J lost 0 bases, V lost 1 base, and 1 base had no gene match. As DNA, the CDR3 is TGTGCCAGCAGCTTGACGGGAGGGAGCACAGATACGCAGTATTTT. Protein product: CASSLTGGSTDTQYF.

The chain combines TRBV6-6 with TRBJ1-4; D is unclear. The CDR3 runs 15 residues. Trimming removed 0 bases at V and 5 bases at J, with 10 bases between. Germline values: CDR1 MNHNY, CDR2 SVGAGI (reference sequence). The chain's CDR3 is CASSYSAGRNEKLFF. DNA of the CDR3: TGTGCCAGCAGTTACTCAGCGGGAAGGAATGAAAAACTGTTTTTT.

The chain couples TRBV4-2 to TRBJ2-6; 11 nucleotides agree with TRBD2. Germline V CDR1 and CDR2: LGHNA, YNFKEQ. The trim removed 1 base at V and 0 bases at J, leaving 11 bases unmatched. The CDR3 is 21 residues long. Here the CDR3 reads CASSQVSAGLAGNSGANVLTF. The DNA for the CDR3 is TGTGCCAGCAGCCAAGTAAGCGCAGGACTAGCGGGTAACTCTGGGGCCAACGTCCTGACTTTC.

The chain carries TRBV7-6 and TRBJ1-1; D remains ambiguous. V dropped 3 bases and J dropped 0 bases, with 5 bases sitting between them. This CDR3 is built from 13 residues. Germline V gene lookup returns CDR1 SGHVS and CDR2 FNYEAQ. The CDR3 protein is CASSFEMNTEAFF. The DNA for the CDR3 is TGTGCCAGCAGCTTTGAGATGAACACTGAAGCTTTCTTT.

The gene calls are TRBV28 and TRBJ1-5, with D maybe TRBD1 (5 bases). The CDR3 loop spans 14 amino acids. V dropped 6 bases and J dropped 3 bases, with 12 bases sitting between them. Germline V gene data show CDR1 as MDHEN and CDR2 as SYDVKM. The CDR3 loop reads CASSPTVLNQPQHF. Here the CDR3 DNA reads TGTGCCAGCAGCCCGACAGTTCTCAATCAGCCCCAGCATTTT.

The chain is built from TRBV2 and TRBJ1-3; no clear D gene. CDR3 length: 14 amino acids. Trimming took off 0 bases at V and 0 bases at J, with 3 bases between the two ends. Germline V gives CDR1 SNHLY, CDR2 FYNNEI. CDR3 residues: CASSEAFSGNTIYF. For the CDR3, the DNA is TGTGCCAGCAGTGAAGCCTTCTCTGGAAACACCATATATTTT.

The gene calls are TRBV6-5 and TRBJ2-4; perhaps TRBD2 as D (6 bases). This CDR3 spans 16 amino acids. With 2 bases removed from V and 0 bases from J, the gap between germline ends came to 11 bases. The V gene's germline CDR1 is MNHEY and CDR2 SVGAGI. The CDR3: CASSYAPGGAKNIQYF. The CDR3 nucleotides are TGTGCCAGCAGTTACGCTCCCGGGGGAGCCAAAAACATTCAGTACTTC.

The chain has TRBV4-2 and TRBJ1-2; perhaps TRBD1 as D (5 bases). The CDR3 sequence is 14 residues long. CDR1 is LGHNA and CDR2 is YNFKEQ in the germline V gene. Trimming shortened V by 3 bases and J by 6 bases, and 14 bases separated the two germline ends. Here the CDR3 reads CASSHQGQGDGYTF. CDR3 bases: TGTGCCAGCAGCCACCAAGGGCAGGGCGATGGCTACACCTTC.

V usage is TRBV28 and J usage is TRBJ2-1; D is uncertain. V was clipped by 5 bases and J by 7 bases, with 9 bases between them. This CDR3 has 12 amino acids. Germline-derived CDR1 and CDR2 are MDHEN and SYDVKM. DNA for the CDR3: TGTGCCAGCAGTCCCCCCTCTAATGAGCAGTTCTTC. Translated, it gives CASSPPSNEQFF.

The chain is built from TRBV7-3 and TRBJ2-1, with 7 nucleotides matching TRBD2. The length of the CDR3 is 15 residues. The V gene's germline CDR1 is SGHTA and CDR2 FQGTGA. With V trimmed by 2 bases and J by 5 bases, 6 bases remained unmatched. This CDR3 is CASSLHAGDHNEQFF. The CDR3 DNA follows: TGTGCCAGCAGCTTACACGCGGGGGACCACAATGAGCAGTTCTTC.

V gene TRBV4-2 combines with J gene TRBJ2-7, with D maybe TRBD2 (5 bases). The germline CDR1 and CDR2 sequences are LGHNA and YNFKEQ. The V gene lost 3 bases and the J gene lost 0 bases, with 15 bases spanning the gap. The CDR3 has 16 residues. This CDR3 reads CASSQDLAGSSYEQYF. The CDR3, as DNA: TGTGCCAGCAGCCAGGATCTAGCTGGAAGCTCCTACGAGCAGTACTTC.

The genes are TRBV5-4 and TRBJ2-1, with no clear D. The CDR3 is made up of 13 amino acids. Per germline, CDR1 SGHNT and CDR2 YYREEE (reference sequence). V was trimmed by 0 bases and J by 9 bases, leaving 10 bases between them. The CDR3 is CASSLALVGEQFF. In DNA form, the CDR3 reads TGTGCCAGCAGCTTGGCTCTAGTCGGTGAGCAGTTCTTC.

This chain links TRBV30 with TRBJ1-5; no definite D call. There are 12 residues in the CDR3. V was clipped by 1 base and J by 4 bases, with 5 bases between them. Germline lookup yields CDR1 GTSNPN and CDR2 SVGIG (reference sequence). CDR3 in amino acids: CAWSGTNQPQHF. The CDR3 DNA is TGTGCCTGGAGTGGCACTAATCAGCCCCAGCATTTT.

V and J are TRBV11-2 and TRBJ2-3; D call uncertain. V dropped 4 bases and J dropped 0 bases, with 5 bases sitting between them. Looked up from germline, CDR1 is SGHAT and CDR2 is FQNNGV. This CDR3 comprises 13 residues. The CDR3, as DNA: TGTGCCAGCAGCTATCCTAGCACAGATACGCAGTATTTT. Protein: CASSYPSTDTQYF.

The rearrangement joins TRBV30 to TRBJ1-1; a possible D gene is TRBD1 (5 bases). The CDR3 extends over 12 amino acids. Germline CDR1 reads GTSNPN; CDR2 reads SVGIG (reference sequence). V was pared by 2 bases and J by 8 bases, with 12 bases between. The CDR3 here is CAWSTGVNEAFF. The CDR3 DNA reads TGTGCCTGGAGTACGGGGGTAAACGAAGCTTTCTTT.

The chain recombines TRBV15 with TRBJ1-5, with TRBD1 identical over 7 bases. V lost 9 bases, J lost 8 bases, and 10 bases stayed unmatched. This CDR3 comprises 13 residues. The V gene's germline CDR1 is LNHNV and CDR2 YYDKDF (reference sequence). CDR3 DNA sequence: TGTGCCACAAATAGGGACAGATCTGAGCCCCAGCATTTT. It is translated as CATNRDRSEPQHF.

The count of this clone is one. J is TRBJ1-1 and V is TRBV28; 9 positions agree with TRBD1. V shed 6 bases, J shed 1 base, and the junction held 9 bases outside the gene matches. The CDR3 length is 16 residues. Germline lookup yields CDR1 MDHEN and CDR2 SYDVKM. This CDR3 is CASRETRGQGNTEAFF. CDR3 nucleotide sequence: TGTGCCAGCAGGGAAACCAGGGGACAGGGGAACACTGAAGCTTTCTTT.

The chain employs TRBV6-1 and TRBJ2-2, with TRBD2 identical over 11 bases. The germline gives CDR1 MNHNS, CDR2 SASEGT. This CDR3 has 16 residues. V lost 3 bases, J lost 6 bases, and 6 bases stayed unmatched. The CDR3 region is CASSDPLAGGSGELFF. The CDR3 DNA follows: TGTGCCAGCAGTGACCCCCTAGCGGGAGGATCCGGGGAGCTGTTTTTT.

The genes are TRBV28 and TRBJ1-5; 9 nucleotides agree with TRBD1. The trim removed 6 bases at V and 2 bases at J, leaving 5 bases unmatched. The CDR3 contains 15 residues. In germline, CDR1 is MDHEN, CDR2 SYDVKM. CDR3 DNA sequence: TGTGCCAGCAGACCGACAGGGGGAGGCAATCAGCCCCAGCATTTT. Its protein product is CASRPTGGGNQPQHF.